A selection of T cell receptor beta chains follows, all from one sample in a study of blood T cell repertoires in COVID-19. Produced via immunoSEQ multiplex PCR; TCRdb's table is partial and in-frame only. The sample gives around 270,000 clones, 88% of which show up once; approximately 3.4% is in the top ten. The sequenced material came from PBMCs or T cells enriched from blood (not recorded which). All receptors derive from a woman in her thirties or forties who had been exposed to COVID-19. CDR3s include the opening cysteine and the closing phenylalanine or tryptophan. D genes are given only for firm matches. Clone size is given for some rows only: seen once, a few or many times, or a class if the clone is expanded.

V gene	clone size	J gene	D gene	CDR3 protein	CDR3 DNA
TRBV7-2	NA	TRBJ1-3	TRBD1	CASSLRGTGGNTIYF	TGTGCCAGCAGCCTACGCGGGACAGGAGGAAACACCATATATTTT
TRBV5-8	NA	TRBJ1-4	NA	CASSLTSEKLFF	TGTGCCAGCAGCTTAACAAGTGAAAAACTGTTTTTT
TRBV28	NA	TRBJ1-2	NA	CASSRHLINYGYTF	TGTGCCAGCAGCCGACACTTAATAAACTATGGCTACACCTTC
TRBV7-3	NA	TRBJ2-6	TRBD1	CASSLQGAAGANVLTF	TGTGCCAGCAGCTTGCAGGGGGCGGCTGGGGCCAACGTCCTGACTTTC
TRBV15	NA	TRBJ1-3	NA	CATSREADTIYF	TGTGCCACCAGCAGGGAGGCGGACACCATATATTTT
TRBV5-8	NA	TRBJ1-4	TRBD1	CASSLGDGQGAEKLFF	TGTGCCAGCAGCTTGGGGGACGGACAGGGGGCCGAAAAACTGTTTTTT
TRBV7-3	NA	TRBJ2-1	NA	CASSSDRLSSYNEQFF	TGTGCCAGCAGCTCCGACAGGTTAAGCTCCTACAATGAGCAGTTCTTC
TRBV3-1/TRBV3-2	NA	TRBJ1-6	TRBD1	CASSQRQGNSPLHF	TGTGCCAGCAGCCAGCGACAGGGAAATTCACCCCTCCACTTT
TRBV27	NA	TRBJ1-2	NA	CASSLFGVSPHTF	TGTGCCAGCAGTTTATTCGGGGTCTCTCCGCACACCTTC
TRBV7-8	NA	TRBJ1-1	TRBD1	CASSRDRGNEAFF	TGTGCCAGCAGCCGAGACAGGGGCAATGAAGCTTTCTTT
TRBV12-3/TRBV12-4	NA	TRBJ1-4	NA	CASRGQGSEKLFF	TGTGCCAGCAGAGGGCAGGGGAGTGAAAAACTGTTTTTT
TRBV15	NA	TRBJ1-2	TRBD1	CATSREEGARYGYTF	TGTGCCACCAGCAGAGAAGAGGGGGCTAGGTATGGCTACACCTTC
TRBV11-2	NA	TRBJ1-1	NA	CASSLVRLARDTEAFF	TGTGCCAGCAGCTTAGTTCGGCTGGCCAGGGACACTGAAGCTTTCTTT
TRBV5-1	NA	TRBJ2-3	TRBD1	CASSSGQASGDTQYF	TGCGCCAGCAGCTCAGGACAGGCCTCTGGGGATACGCAGTATTTT
TRBV5-1	NA	TRBJ2-1	TRBD2	CASTSKPGLGMDEQFF	TGTGCCAGCACCTCCAAACCGGGACTAGGAATGGATGAGCAGTTCTTC
TRBV20-1	NA	TRBJ1-6	NA	CSASRPGLDSPLHF	TGCAGTGCTAGTCGGCCAGGGTTGGATTCACCCCTCCACTTT
TRBV7-3	NA	TRBJ2-1	TRBD2	CASSSLAGVGNEQFF	TGTGCCAGCAGCTCCCTAGCGGGGGTCGGCAATGAGCAGTTCTTC
TRBV28	NA	TRBJ1-6	TRBD1	CASNRGANPLHF	TGTGCCAGCAACAGGGGAGCCAATCCCCTCCACTTT
TRBV18	NA	TRBJ1-5	TRBD1	CASSPGQGAQHF	TGTGCCAGCTCACCGGGACAGGGAGCCCAGCATTTT
TRBV19	once	TRBJ1-2	TRBD1	CASRDRVDGYTF	TGTGCCAGTAGGGACAGGGTCGATGGCTACACCTTC
TRBV4-1	NA	TRBJ1-3	NA	CASSQVDSGNTIYF	TGCGCCAGCAGCCAAGTAGACTCTGGAAACACCATATATTTT
TRBV14	NA	TRBJ1-2	TRBD1	CASSLGTGRGYTF	TGTGCCAGCAGCCTCGGGACAGGGAGAGGCTACACCTTC
TRBV4-3	NA	TRBJ2-3	NA	CASSQDSLPTDTQYF	TGCGCCAGCAGCCAAGACTCCCTACCCACAGATACGCAGTATTTT